The 16 T cell receptor beta chains listed next were all sequenced from one sample in a study of shared clonotypes between healthy human individuals (dated by TCRdb to the early 2020s). Receptor libraries were prepared by the immunoSEQ multiplex PCR assay. TCRdb's version of the immuneACCESS table is confined to in-frame rearrangements and falls short of the full clone set. An unresolved V gene accounts for under half of the shortfall where checked; the remainder is of unknown origin. This sample has about half a million clones in its table, and 75% to 85% of those were observed once. The ten largest clones add up to around 14% of the sample. The sequenced material came from PBMCs. The receptors derive from a middle-aged woman in good health. Some clones in this sample may be carry-over from other donors' samples.

The chain is built from TRBV5-1 and TRBJ2-1; no clear D. Germline CDR1 and CDR2: SGHRS and YFSETQ. The CDR3 consists of 14 residues. Trimming pared 2 bases from V and 1 base from J, leaving 7 bases between. The CDR3 reads CASSLPGSYNEQFF. The CDR3 region has the DNA TGCGCCAGCAGCTTACCGGGTTCCTACAATGAGCAGTTCTTC.

This clone was seen just once. V usage is TRBV7-8 and J usage is TRBJ2-1, with TRBD1 as a possible D gene (6 bases). Germline V gene lookup returns CDR1 SGHVS and CDR2 FQNEAQ. The CDR3 has 14 amino acids. V lost 1 base and J 9 bases, leaving 13 bases between the germline ends. The CDR3 protein is CASSLETGNGEQFF. The CDR3 bases are TGTGCCAGCAGCTTAGAGACAGGAAATGGTGAGCAGTTCTTC. Combining the CDR3 with reference TRBV7-8 and TRBJ2-1 gives the whole variable domain GAGVSQSPRYKVAKRGQDVALRCDPISGHVSLFWYQQALGQGPEFLTYFQNEAQLDKSGLPSDRFFAERPEGSVSTLKIQRTQQEDSAVYLCASSLETGNGEQFFGPGTRLTVL.

The genes are TRBV23-1 and TRBJ2-2; TRBD1 matches 9 bases. TRBV23-1 is an ORF for which the function is uncertain. V trimming: 4 bases; J trimming: 3 bases; junction bases outside the gene matches: 3. The length of the CDR3 is 15 residues. CDR3 in amino acids: CASSRGTGYTGELFF. For the CDR3, the DNA is TGCGCCAGCAGTCGAGGGACAGGGTACACCGGGGAGCTGTTTTTT.

The chain carries TRBV28 and TRBJ1-5, with 8 positions matching TRBD1. With V trimmed by 6 bases and J by 2 bases, 9 bases remained unmatched. The CDR3 totals 16 residues. CDR1 is MDHEN, CDR2 SYDVKM, per germline. The CDR3 loop reads CASRIADRGGNQPQHF. For the CDR3, the DNA is TGTGCCAGCAGGATCGCAGACAGGGGTGGCAATCAGCCCCAGCATTTT.

The chain employs TRBV2 and TRBJ2-3; D tentatively reads TRBD1 or TRBD2 (5 bases each). CDR3 length: 14 amino acids. Germline-derived CDR1 and CDR2 are SNHLY and FYNNEI. The CDR3 loop reads CGVGDLLSTDTQYF. CDR3 coding DNA: TGTGGCGTCGGGGACCTACTGAGCACAGATACGCAGTATTTT.

This clone was recorded a few times. The chain combines TRBV11-3 with TRBJ2-7; D perhaps matches TRBD1 (6 bases). The V and J ends lost 0 bases and 0 bases respectively, with 9 bases between them. Germline V gene data show CDR1 as SGHNT and CDR2 as YENEEA. The CDR3 has 15 amino acids. In DNA, the CDR3 is TGTGCCAGCAGCTTAGATTCCAGGGGCTCCTACGAGCAGTACTTC. Its protein is CASSLDSRGSYEQYF.

The rearrangement links TRBV7-8 to TRBJ2-2; TRBD2 is a possible D gene (6 bases). V lost 3 bases and J lost 0, with 11 bases in between. This CDR3 is 16 amino acids long. The germline V gene encodes CDR1 SGHVS and CDR2 FQNEAQ. The CDR3: CASSFQGGANTGELFF. The DNA of the CDR3 is TGTGCCAGCAGCTTCCAAGGAGGGGCGAACACCGGGGAGCTGTTTTTT.

This clone has a count of ten or more. V usage is TRBV6-6 and J usage is TRBJ2-3; D is perhaps TRBD1 (5 bases). Germline V gene sequence: CDR1 MNHNY, CDR2 SVGAGI (reference sequence). The CDR3 is made up of 14 amino acids. V lost 8 bases to trimming and J lost 1 base, with 13 bases between them. This CDR3 reads CASGAISGTDTQYF. CDR3 sequence (DNA): TGTGCCAGCGGGGCGATCTCGGGCACAGATACGCAGTATTTT.

The chain links TRBV19 to TRBJ1-4, with D hard to call. V was trimmed by 6 bases and J by 8 bases, leaving 16 bases between them. The CDR3 sequence is 14 residues long. Germline values: CDR1 LNHDA, CDR2 SQIVND (reference sequence). CDR3 nucleotides: TGTGCCAGTAGACAAACGGCCCAATCGGAAAAACTGTTTTTT. This codes for CASRQTAQSEKLFF. Based on the CDR3 plus reference TRBV19 and TRBJ1-4, the full variable domain is DGGITQSPKYLFRKEGQNVTLSCEQNLNHDAMYWYRQDPGQGLRLIYYSQIVNDFQKGDIAEGYSVSREKKESFPLTVTSAQKNPTAFYLCASRQTAQSEKLFFGSGTQLSVL.

The chain couples TRBV5-4 to TRBJ2-3, with 14 bases fitting TRBD2. CDR3 length: 17 amino acids. Germline V gene data show CDR1 as SGHNT and CDR2 as YYREEE (reference sequence). The junction had 5 bases not matched to a gene; V was cut back by 3 bases and J by 2 bases. DNA for the CDR3: TGTGCCAGCAGCTCCCGACTAGCGGGAGGGCCCACAGATACGCAGTATTTT. Residues: CASSSRLAGGPTDTQYF.

The rearrangement joins TRBV2 to TRBJ2-2; 11 positions agree with TRBD2. V was pared by 8 bases and J by 5 bases, with 7 bases of the junction left unmatched. Germline V gives CDR1 SNHLY, CDR2 FYNNEI. CDR3 length: 15 amino acids. CDR3 loop: CASSTSGIGTGELFF. CDR3 coding DNA: TGTGCCAGCTCGACTAGCGGGATAGGGACCGGGGAGCTGTTTTTT.

The J gene is TRBJ1-1, the V gene TRBV6-1, with a tentative D call TRBD1 (5 bases). This CDR3 comprises 13 residues. The germline V and J ends were trimmed by 4 bases and 3 bases, with 9 bases remaining between them. The germline V gene has CDR1 MNHNS and CDR2 SASEGT. The chain's CDR3 is CASSGEGHTEAFF. For the CDR3, the DNA is TGTGCCAGCAGTGGGGAGGGGCACACTGAAGCTTTCTTT.

The genes are TRBV29-1 and TRBJ2-1; 8 positions match TRBD2. Germline values: CDR1 SQVTM, CDR2 ANQGSEA. The V and J ends lost 4 bases and 7 bases, in that order; junction bases with no gene match: 9. The CDR3 covers 14 residues. The CDR3 DNA follows: TGCAGCGTTGCCCTTCGGCTAGCGGGTAATGAGCAGTTCTTC. It codes for CSVALRLAGNEQFF.

CDR3 nucleotides: TGCAGCGTGAACCCCGAGGGGACCGCAACGATGGATGAGCAGTTCTTC. Translating it yields CSVNPEGTATMDEQFF. The chain carries TRBV29-1 and TRBJ2-1, with D perhaps given as TRBD1 or TRBD2 (5 bases each). This CDR3 has 16 amino acids. Germline CDR1 SQVTM, CDR2 ANQGSEA. Trimming pared 6 bases from V and 8 bases from J, leaving 26 bases between.

This clone was counted at least ten times. This rearrangement joins TRBV18 to TRBJ2-2; possible D gene TRBD1, 6 bases. Trimming pared 2 bases from V and 7 bases from J, leaving 14 bases between. This CDR3 spans 15 amino acids. The germline gives CDR1 KGHSH, CDR2 LQKENI. Here the CDR3 reads CASSPWGQTDGELFF. The CDR3 nucleotides are TGTGCCAGCTCACCATGGGGACAAACCGACGGGGAGCTGTTTTTT.

The J gene is TRBJ2-5, the V gene TRBV20-1, with D perhaps matching TRBD2 (5 bases). Germline CDR1 is DFQATT and CDR2 is SNEGSKA (reference sequence). The CDR3 is 11 amino acids. V was shortened by 5 bases and J by 5 bases, with 9 bases between the two germline ends. The CDR3 DNA reads as TGCAGTGCTCCCCTAGCTGAGACCCAGTACTTC. Encoded protein: CSAPLAETQYF.